This T cell receptor (beta chain) originates from a study of control samples from healthy donors and cancer patients. CDR3 size: 16 residues. J lost 10 bases, V lost 7 bases, and 11 bases had no gene match. Germline CDR1 MNHNY, CDR2 SVGAGI (reference sequence). The data were produced by immunoSEQ multiplex PCR, yet TCRdb's version contains in-frame clones alone and is incomplete. Here the sample spans about 83,000 clones, around 92% being singletons. This TCR came from a man aged 45-65 years in good health. The chain links TRBV6-6 to TRBJ1-6; 12 nucleotides match TRBD1. Sequenced sample: blood. The CDR3 reads CASKGPGQGAESPLHF. DNA for the CDR3: TGTGCCAGCAAGGGTCCGGGACAGGGGGCAGAGTCACCCCTCCACTTT.